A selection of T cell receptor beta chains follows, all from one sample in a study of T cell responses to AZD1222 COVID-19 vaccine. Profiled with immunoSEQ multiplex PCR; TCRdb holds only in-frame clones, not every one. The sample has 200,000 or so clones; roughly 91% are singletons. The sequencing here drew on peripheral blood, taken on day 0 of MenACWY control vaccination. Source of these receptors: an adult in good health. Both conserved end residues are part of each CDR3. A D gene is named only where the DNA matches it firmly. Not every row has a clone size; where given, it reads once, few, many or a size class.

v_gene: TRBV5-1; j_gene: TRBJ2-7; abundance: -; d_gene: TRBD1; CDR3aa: CASSLAGQIYEQYF; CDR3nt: TGCGCCAGCAGCTTGGCGGGACAGATCTACGAGCAGTACTTC
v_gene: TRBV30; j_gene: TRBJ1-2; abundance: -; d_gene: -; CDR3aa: CAWSTGTEDYGYTF; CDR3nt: TGTGCCTGGAGCACCGGGACGGAAGACTATGGCTACACCTTC
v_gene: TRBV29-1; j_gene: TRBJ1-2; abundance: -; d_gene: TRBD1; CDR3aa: CSVDRGRGGYTF; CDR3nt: TGCAGCGTTGACAGGGGGCGCGGTGGCTACACCTTC
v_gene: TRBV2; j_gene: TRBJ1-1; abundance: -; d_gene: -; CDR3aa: CASSVAENTEAFF; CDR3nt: TGTGCCAGCAGTGTGGCAGAGAACACTGAAGCTTTCTTT
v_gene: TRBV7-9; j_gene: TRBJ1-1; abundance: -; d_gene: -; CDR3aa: CASSVRDLRRAFF; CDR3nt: TGTGCCAGCAGCGTCCGGGACCTAAGGCGAGCTTTCTTT
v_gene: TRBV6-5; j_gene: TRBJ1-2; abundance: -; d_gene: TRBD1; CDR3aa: CAGRQAGGLYGYTF; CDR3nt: TGTGCCGGCCGGCAGGCAGGGGGACTCTATGGCTACACCTTC
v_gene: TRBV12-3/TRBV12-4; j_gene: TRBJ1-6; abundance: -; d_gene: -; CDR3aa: CASTGVGPLHF; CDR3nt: TGTGCCAGCACTGGGGTTGGACCCCTCCACTTT
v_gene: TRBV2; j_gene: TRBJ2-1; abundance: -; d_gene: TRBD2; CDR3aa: CASSASGGPFDEQFF; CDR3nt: TGTGCCAGCAGTGCAAGCGGGGGACCCTTCGATGAGCAGTTCTTC
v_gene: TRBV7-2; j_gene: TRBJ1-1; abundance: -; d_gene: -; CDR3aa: CASSTGPAEAFF; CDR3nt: TGTGCCAGCAGCACAGGGCCCGCTGAAGCTTTCTTT
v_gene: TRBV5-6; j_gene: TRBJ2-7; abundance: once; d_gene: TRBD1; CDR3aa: CASSLQGAEEQYF; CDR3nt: TGTGCCAGCAGCCTCCAGGGGGCGGAAGAGCAGTACTTC